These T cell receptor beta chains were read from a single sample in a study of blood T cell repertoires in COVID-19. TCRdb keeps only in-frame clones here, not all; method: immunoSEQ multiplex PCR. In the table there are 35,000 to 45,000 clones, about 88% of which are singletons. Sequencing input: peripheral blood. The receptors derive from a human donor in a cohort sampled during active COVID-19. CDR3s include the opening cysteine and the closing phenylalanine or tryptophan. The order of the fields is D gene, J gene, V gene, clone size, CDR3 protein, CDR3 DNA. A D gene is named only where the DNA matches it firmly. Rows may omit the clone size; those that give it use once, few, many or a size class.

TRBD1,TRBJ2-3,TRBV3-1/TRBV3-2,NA,CASSQDWQGADTQYF,TGTGCCAGCAGCCAAGATTGGCAGGGGGCAGATACGCAGTATTTT
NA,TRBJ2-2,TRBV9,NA,CASREGTNTGELFF,TGTGCCAGCAGGGAGGGAACGAACACCGGGGAGCTGTTTTTT
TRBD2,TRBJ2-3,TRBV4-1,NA,CASSPNGLAGGRVADTQYF,TGCGCCAGCAGCCCCAACGGACTAGCGGGGGGGCGGGTTGCAGATACGCAGTATTTT
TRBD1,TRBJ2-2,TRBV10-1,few,CASSERQGAGELFF,TGCGCCAGCAGTGAGCGGCAGGGGGCCGGGGAGCTGTTTTTT
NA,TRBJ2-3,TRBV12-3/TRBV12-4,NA,CASSGGSTDTQYF,TGTGCCAGCAGTGGGGGGAGCACAGATACGCAGTATTTT
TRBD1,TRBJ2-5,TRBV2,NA,CASRATGGRQETQYF,TGTGCCAGCAGGGCGACAGGGGGCAGGCAAGAGACCCAGTACTTC
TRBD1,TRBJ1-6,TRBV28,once,CASISGQGNSPLHF,TGTGCCAGCATCTCGGGACAGGGAAATTCACCCCTCCACTTT
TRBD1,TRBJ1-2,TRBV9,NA,CASTSRAGGAGVYGYTF,TGTGCCAGCACCTCTCGGGCAGGGGGCGCAGGAGTCTATGGCTACACCTTC
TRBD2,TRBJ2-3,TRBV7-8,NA,CASSLPGLAATDTQYF,TGTGCCAGCAGCTTACCGGGACTAGCTGCCACAGATACGCAGTATTTT
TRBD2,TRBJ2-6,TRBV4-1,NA,CASSPGEGAGANVLTF,TGCGCCAGCAGCCCCGGGGAGGGAGCGGGGGCCAACGTCCTGACTTTC
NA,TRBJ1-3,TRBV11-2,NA,CASSFTSRVSGNTIYF,TGTGCCAGCAGCTTCACCTCCAGGGTCTCTGGAAACACCATATATTTT
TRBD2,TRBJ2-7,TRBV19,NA,CASTTSGGQKQYF,TGTGCCAGTACAACTAGCGGGGGCCAAAAGCAGTACTTC
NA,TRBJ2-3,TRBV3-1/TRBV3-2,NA,CASSLSLLDTDTQYF,TGTGCCAGCAGCCTTTCCCTTCTAGACACAGATACGCAGTATTTT
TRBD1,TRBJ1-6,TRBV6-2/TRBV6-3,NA,CASSYSKAFGGTGIRIF,TGTGCCAGCAGTTACTCGAAAGCCTTCGGTGGGACAGGAATTCGGATCTTT
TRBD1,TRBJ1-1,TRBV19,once,CASSPRQGMNTEAFF,TGTGCCAGTAGTCCGCGACAGGGTATGAACACTGAAGCTTTCTTT
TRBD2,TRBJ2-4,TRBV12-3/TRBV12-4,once,CASSLGSGRFSYF,TGTGCCAGCAGTTTGGGTAGCGGGAGGTTTTCATACTTC
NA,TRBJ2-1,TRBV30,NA,CAWSVGFYAGTNSPRNEQFF,TGTGCCTGGAGTGTCGGATTTTACGCAGGGACAAATTCCCCTAGGAATGAGCAGTTCTTC
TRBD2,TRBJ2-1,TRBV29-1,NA,CSVEDPAGKLEQFF,TGCAGCGTTGAAGACCCAGCGGGGAAACTTGAGCAGTTCTTC
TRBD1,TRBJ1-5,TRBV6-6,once,CASSYSTGSQPQHF,TGTGCCAGCAGTTACTCGACAGGGTCTCAGCCCCAGCATTTT
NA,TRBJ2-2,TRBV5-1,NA,CASSLDEAKVTGELFF,TGCGCCAGCAGCTTGGATGAGGCGAAGGTTACCGGGGAGCTGTTTTTT
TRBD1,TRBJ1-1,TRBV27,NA,CASSLMTGGTEAFF,TGTGCCAGCAGTTTAATGACAGGGGGCACTGAAGCTTTCTTT
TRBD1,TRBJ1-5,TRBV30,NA,CAWSRQGASSNQPQHF,TGTGCCTGGAGTAGACAGGGGGCAAGTAGCAATCAGCCCCAGCATTTT
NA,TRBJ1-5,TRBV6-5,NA,CASSQISNQPQHF,TGTGCCAGCAGTCAAATTAGCAATCAGCCCCAGCATTTT
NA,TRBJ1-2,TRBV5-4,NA,CASRPDRTLFNYGYTF,TGTGCCAGCAGACCGGACCGGACATTGTTTAACTATGGCTACACCTTC
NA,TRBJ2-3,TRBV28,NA,CASSPGVRFSDTQYF,TGTGCCAGCAGTCCAGGGGTTCGTTTTTCCGATACGCAGTATTTT
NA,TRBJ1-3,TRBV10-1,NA,CASSESVAGGDTIYF,TGCGCCAGCAGTGAGTCGGTGGCCGGAGGGGACACCATATATTTT
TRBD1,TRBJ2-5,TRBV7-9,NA,CASSTLARQGAGETQYF,TGTGCCAGCAGCACACTAGCCAGACAGGGGGCAGGCGAGACCCAGTACTTC
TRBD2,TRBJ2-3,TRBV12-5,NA,CASGLGSAGGTDTQYF,TGTGCTAGTGGTTTGGGATCAGCGGGGGGCACAGATACGCAGTATTTT
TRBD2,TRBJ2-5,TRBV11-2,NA,CASSRSGGWETQYF,TGTGCCAGCAGTCGAAGCGGGGGGTGGGAGACCCAGTACTTC
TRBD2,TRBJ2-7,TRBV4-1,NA,CASSQGLMGGTSYEQYF,TGCGCCAGCAGCCAAGGGTTAATGGGGGGGACGTCCTACGAGCAGTACTTC
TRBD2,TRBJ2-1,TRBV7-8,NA,CASSFGRGGGDEQFF,TGTGCCAGCAGCTTCGGGCGGGGGGGCGGTGATGAGCAGTTCTTC
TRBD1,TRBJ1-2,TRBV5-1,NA,CASSLSTGGAGGYTF,TGCGCCAGCAGCTTGAGTACAGGGGGCGCGGGCGGCTACACCTTC
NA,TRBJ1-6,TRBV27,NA,CASSLWSNSPLHF,TGTGCCAGCAGTTTATGGAGTAATTCACCCCTCCACTTT
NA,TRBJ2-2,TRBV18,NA,CASSPPGLQNTGELFF,TGTGCCAGCTCACCACCGGGGCTTCAGAACACCGGGGAGCTGTTTTTT
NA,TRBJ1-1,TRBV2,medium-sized,CALKVEGRPLNTEAFF,TGTGCCCTCAAGGTTGAGGGGAGGCCTCTGAACACTGAAGCTTTCTTT
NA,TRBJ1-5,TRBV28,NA,CASSLGGWQPQHF,TGTGCCAGCAGTTTAGGGGGCTGGCAGCCCCAGCATTTT
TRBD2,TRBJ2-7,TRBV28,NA,CASSPRTSGISYEQYF,TGTGCCAGCAGCCCCCGGACTAGCGGGATCTCCTACGAGCAGTACTTC
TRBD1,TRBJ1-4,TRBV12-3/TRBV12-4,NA,CASRRTGFEKLFF,TGTGCCAGCAGACGGACAGGGTTCGAAAAACTGTTTTTT
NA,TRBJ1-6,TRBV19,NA,CATGRVDNSPLHF,TGTGCCACAGGCAGGGTTGATAATTCACCCCTCCACTTT
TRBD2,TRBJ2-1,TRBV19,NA,CASSRTSVAEQFF,TGTGCCAGTAGCAGGACTAGCGTTGCTGAGCAGTTCTTC
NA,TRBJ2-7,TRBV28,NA,CASSLDNYEQYF,TGTGCCAGCAGTTTAGACAACTACGAGCAGTACTTC
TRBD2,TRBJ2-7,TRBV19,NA,CASSATGTSFGEQYF,TGTGCCAGTAGTGCCACCGGGACTAGCTTCGGCGAGCAGTACTTC
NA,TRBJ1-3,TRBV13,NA,CASSLSQTVGRIYDSGNTIYF,TGTGCCAGCAGCCTTTCGCAGACAGTAGGACGGATTTACGACTCTGGAAACACCATATATTTT
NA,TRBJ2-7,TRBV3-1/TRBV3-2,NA,CASSQELQAREQYF,TGTGCCAGCAGCCAAGAGTTGCAGGCGCGAGAGCAGTACTTC
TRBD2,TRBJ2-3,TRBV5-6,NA,CASSLVASGGRTQYF,TGTGCCAGCAGCTTGGTTGCTAGCGGGGGCCGTACGCAGTATTTT
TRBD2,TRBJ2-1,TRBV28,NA,CASSLPAGAGEDNEQFF,TGTGCCAGCAGTCTACCGGCGGGAGCGGGGGAAGACAATGAGCAGTTCTTC
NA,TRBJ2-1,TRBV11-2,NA,CASSHPLRSGTHYNEQFF,TGTGCCAGCAGCCATCCACTACGATCGGGGACTCACTACAATGAGCAGTTCTTC
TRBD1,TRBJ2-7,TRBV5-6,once,CASSLPSTGGEQYF,TGTGCCAGCAGCTTGCCCTCCACAGGGGGCGAGCAGTACTTC
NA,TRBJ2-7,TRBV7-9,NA,CASSSYLGAGYEQYF,TGTGCCAGCTCATCTTATTTGGGGGCCGGCTACGAGCAGTACTTC